This T cell receptor beta chain was captured by sequencing in a study of identical twins' blood T cells. Study-level information: About 50 million reads came from approximately twelve libraries, six alpha, six beta.

Donors were six healthy women in three monozygous twin pairs. Sample barcodes were added at both library ends during cDNA synthesis. Authors' data handling: Each library had 2.2 to 3.6 million CDR3 reads and about 85,000 to nearly 550,000 clonotypes. One entry per CDR3 protein, called by TCRdb with MiXCR from the 5' RACE reads. In this record, the V and J calls reflect TCRdb's handling and not the investigators' own analysis. In the table there are hundreds of thousands of distinct CDR3 sequences, roughly 28% of which are singletons. CDR1 is SEHNR and CDR2 is FQNEAQ in the germline V gene (reference sequence). V was cut by 0 bases and J by 2 bases, with 10 bases left in between. This CDR3 is 15 amino acids long.

The source material was PBMCs. This clonotype was obtained from a woman between 18 and 55 years old in good health. The chain employs TRBV7-9 and TRBJ1-2, with D tentatively TRBD1 (6 bases). This CDR3 reads CASSLAAGANYGYTF. In DNA, the CDR3 is TGTGCCAGCAGCTTAGCCGCAGGGGCGAACTATGGCTACACCTTC.